The following is a T cell receptor beta chain sequence with its context. This sample is part of a study of blood T cell repertoires in COVID-19. Study summary: COVID-19 samples, acute and convalescent, were from the United States, Italy and Spain.

Methods used by the authors: Amplifying reference gene primers gave estimates of nucleated cell counts. TCRdb keeps only in-frame clones here, not all; method: immunoSEQ multiplex PCR. V and J calls and clone size are copied from that table; D and trimming were computed from the DNA. The sample yields hundreds of thousands of clones, roughly nine tenths seen once. This TCR came from a woman in her thirties with COVID-19, enrolled during active disease. Sequencing used peripheral blood.

As DNA, the CDR3 is TGTGCCAGCGCTCGAGGTACGGACAGGGCCTATGGCTACACCTTC. The encoded protein is CASARGTDRAYGYTF. V gene TRBV2 combines with J gene TRBJ1-2; 8 bases are shared with TRBD1. The CDR3 extends over 15 amino acids. The junction had 12 bases not matched to a gene; V was cut back by 8 bases and J by 4 bases. The germline V gene has CDR1 SNHLY and CDR2 FYNNEI.